The source of this TCR beta chain is a study of shared clonotypes between healthy human individuals (dated by TCRdb to between 2020 and 2021). In terms of the full investigation: The cohort included a few men and two women between 18 and 49 years of age. For each donor, CD4 naive and CD4 memory were each given three plates, CD8 naive was given two plates, and CD8 memory was given one plate. To estimate repertoire size and how much clonotypes are shared between individuals, the study performed deep sequencing of blood TCR repertoires from 4 to 6 healthy adults. To increase sequencing depth and limit assay-specific biases, TCR repertoire library preparation and sequencing were carried out by different laboratories using diverse techniques. Per donor, leukapheresis produced somewhere between about 0.85 and 10 billion PBMCs.

At the junction V is shortened by 4 bases and J by 0 bases, with 10 bases in between. From the cysteine up to the phenylalanine, the CDR3 has a length of 13 residues. The kept DNA is CDR3 alone, 39 bases in frame from the first base. The CDR1 and CDR2 encoded by the germline V gene (reference sequence) are GTSNPN and SVGIG. The investigation overall reported the following: The small number of donors limited the genetic and exposure-history diversity represented. Sampling was limited to blood, and TCR repertoires in tissue likely differ from TCR repertoires in blood. Pairwise subsampling led to the expectation that sequencing depth would affect the degree of clonotype sharing among donors. Even with the large sequencing depth, rarefaction of the sorted-subset datasets indicated that sequencing was incomplete. Sharing across a few donors was observed for around 4.8% of naive CD4, over 3% of naive CD8, 2% to 2.5% of memory CD4, and 0.4% of memory CD8 clonotypes. Estimated clonotype richness was generally larger for naive than for memory subsets. Compared with non-shared clonotypes, the clonotypes found in all four sorted-subset donors had higher generation probabilities.

Using the deep immunoSEQ assay, TCR CDR3 regions were amplified from genomic DNA by multiplex PCR. Extracted genomic DNA from each cell subset was distributed evenly across all wells of several immunoSEQ 96-well plates, and each plate was treated as a replicate. For sorted subsets, about 200 ng genomic DNA, equal to about 30,000 T cell genomes, was loaded into each replicate PCR. The purified libraries were quantified using a Qubit 3.0 fluorometer, sized with a Bioanalyzer 2100, and then quantified again using the KAPA Library Quantification kit. Every immunoSEQ 96-well plate was sequenced on a separate single-read 150-cycle Illumina NextSeq 550 flow cell. The authors processed their data as follows. Because only junctional sequences without quality scores were contained in the immunoSEQ output, filtering matching that applied to full-length reads could not be performed. Sequences were annotated with PyIR, a Python wrapper for IgBLAST v1.9, using IMGT germline references to assign V/J genes and CDR3. Reads were removed for weak V/J assignments (E-value above 1e-6), missing CDR3, stop codons, out-of-frame junctions, or ambiguous translated residues. A V3J clonotype was defined by an identical inferred V gene, J gene, and CDR3 amino acid sequence. Percentage overlap between repertoires was calculated by dividing the number of shared unique clonotypes by the size of the smaller repertoire. Repertoire richness was assessed with RTK rarefaction, the Chao1 estimator, and Recon v2.1 estimates of unobserved clonotypes. Generation probabilities for all TCRbeta clonotypes obtained by the gDNA method from a handful of donors were computed using OLGA. Imported from immuneACCESS, the table was reduced by TCRdb to in-frame sequences with V and J called. These copies leave out some clones; in studies compared against another copy, an unresolved V gene accounts for under half, and the cause of the remainder is not known. V, J and clone size reflect that table, while D and trimming were determined from the DNA. Present in this sample are millions of clones, less than 95% of which were seen just once. Together, the top ten hold 0.9% to 1.4% of the sample.

CD8 naive samples were obtained by positive selection for CCR7 among CD45RO-negative cells, yielding a CD45RA+CCR7+ population from which TemRA cells were excluded. Donors were healthy HIV-negative adults with no recently reported acute infections or vaccinations. Every donor was a Caucasian adult residing in Nashville, Tennessee, USA. Blood was obtained by leukapheresis, after which PBMCs were separated by Ficoll-Histopaque density gradient centrifugation and cryopreserved in liquid nitrogen vapor phase. Analytical flow cytometry was used to check the purity and quantity of every magnetically sorted T cell population. Genomic DNA was isolated from each sorted fraction and quantified by UV absorbance on a Nanodrop 2000c. Notes on this clone: What this receptor recognizes is not known. Base qualities are missing; no much larger clone stands one base away. This sample also contains other DNA sequences that code for the same CDR3.

Sequencing used naive CD8+ T cells sorted from blood. The sample's cell subset or site label, in plain terms: CD45RA+CCR7+. In this chain, TRBV30 is recombined with TRBJ2-7; TRBD2 is a possible D gene, resting on 6 matching bases. The clonotype comes from a man aged 18 to 29 in good health. In nucleotide form, the sequence is TGTGCCTGGAAAGGCGGGACCTCCTACGAGCAGTACTTC. Its product reads: CAWKGGTSYEQYF.